Listed here are 8 T cell receptor beta chains from one sample, sequenced in a study of blood T cells in healthy people across ages. Using a J-beta primer mix together with a sample-barcoded 5' primer, a second PCR was run for roughly 7 to 11 cycles. One entry per CDR3 protein results from TCRdb running MiXCR on the 5' RACE reads. The sample holds more than 1.4 million distinct CDR3 sequences, roughly 40% seen once. The sample taken for sequencing was blood. The source of these receptors is a woman between 18 and 29 years old in good health.

This clonotype was counted only a few times. This chain links TRBV27 with TRBJ2-7; 8 nucleotides align to TRBD2. This CDR3 contains 15 residues. The V gene's germline CDR1 is MNHEY and CDR2 SMNVEV (reference sequence). The junction had 13 bases not matched to a gene; V was cut back by 5 bases and J by 7 bases. The CDR3 sequence is CASSPPAGGLLEQYF. The CDR3 coding sequence is TGTGCCAGCAGTCCTCCCGCGGGGGGCCTTTTGGAGCAGTACTTC.

This chain links TRBV29-1 with TRBJ1-1, with D uncertain. CDR3 size: 13 residues. Germline V gene sequence: CDR1 SQVTM, CDR2 ANQGSEA. The ends were cut back, 4 bases at V and 2 bases at J, with 11 bases in the middle. The DNA for the CDR3 is TGCAGCGTTGGACCCGAGGGAAACACTGAAGCTTTCTTT. Encoded protein: CSVGPEGNTEAFF.

The chain carries TRBV5-1 and TRBJ2-7, with TRBD2 matching 12 bases. Per the germline V gene, CDR1 is SGHRS and CDR2 is YFSETQ. This CDR3 is built from 14 residues. Trimming took 4 bases from V and 6 from J; bases not matched to a gene: 5. DNA for the CDR3: TGCGCCAGCAGCACCGGGACTAGCGGGTCCGAGCAGTACTTC. Its protein is CASSTGTSGSEQYF.

The J gene is TRBJ2-6, the V gene TRBV24-1; no clear D. V was cut by 8 bases and J by 0 bases, with 13 bases left in between. The germline V gene encodes CDR1 KGHDR and CDR2 SFDVKD. There are 16 residues in the CDR3. The CDR3 is CATTKDGHSGANVLTF. The CDR3 region has the DNA TGTGCCACCACCAAAGACGGCCACTCTGGGGCCAACGTCCTGACTTTC.

This clonotype was detected a few times. The chain uses TRBV29-1 and TRBJ1-2; D not certain. The CDR3 has 13 residues. V lost 4 bases, J lost 4 bases, and 13 bases lay in between. Germline CDR1 is SQVTM and CDR2 is ANQGSEA. This CDR3 reads CSVGEGPLYGYTF. DNA for the CDR3: TGCAGCGTTGGTGAGGGCCCTCTCTATGGCTACACCTTC.

This clonotype has a single count. The chain combines TRBV20-1 with TRBJ1-5; D gene ambiguous. V was trimmed by 0 bases and J by 11 bases, leaving 14 bases between them. The CDR3 runs 13 residues. From germline, CDR1 is DFQATT and CDR2 SNEGSKA (reference sequence). CDR3 in amino acids: CSARDGRSMAQHF. The CDR3 DNA is TGCAGTGCTAGAGATGGACGGTCAATGGCCCAGCATTTT.

A note on this clonotype: A single base separates this from a much larger clone, so it may be a read error. V is TRBV4-1 and J is TRBJ1-5, with D maybe TRBD1 (5 bases). V was clipped by 1 base and J by 1 base, with 11 bases between them. CDR1 and CDR2 from the germline V gene are MGHRA and YSYEKL. The CDR3 has 16 residues. In DNA, the CDR3 is TGCGCCAGCAGCCAAGGGCCGCAGGGCAGCAATCAGCCCCAGCATTTT. Translated: CASSQGPQGSNQPQHF.

This clonotype has just a few counts. The J gene is TRBJ2-7, the V gene TRBV13; D gene unclear. The CDR3 contains 14 residues. The germline CDR1 and CDR2 sequences are PRHDT and FYEKMQ (reference sequence). The ends were cut back, 5 bases at V and 3 bases at J, with 14 bases in the middle. CDR3: CASSPSAHSYEQYF. The CDR3 DNA is TGTGCCAGCAGCCCATCAGCTCACAGCTACGAGCAGTACTTC.